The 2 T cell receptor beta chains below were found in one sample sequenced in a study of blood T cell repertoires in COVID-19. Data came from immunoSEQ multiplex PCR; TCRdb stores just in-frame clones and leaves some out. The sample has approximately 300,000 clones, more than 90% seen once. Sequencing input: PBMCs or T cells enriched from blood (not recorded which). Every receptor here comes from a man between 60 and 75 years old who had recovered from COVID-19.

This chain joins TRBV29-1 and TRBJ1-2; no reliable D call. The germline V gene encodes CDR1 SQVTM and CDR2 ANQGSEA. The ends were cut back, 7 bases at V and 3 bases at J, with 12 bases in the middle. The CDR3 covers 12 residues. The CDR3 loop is CSGRTGDYGYTF. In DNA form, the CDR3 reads TGCAGCGGACGGACCGGGGACTATGGCTACACCTTC.

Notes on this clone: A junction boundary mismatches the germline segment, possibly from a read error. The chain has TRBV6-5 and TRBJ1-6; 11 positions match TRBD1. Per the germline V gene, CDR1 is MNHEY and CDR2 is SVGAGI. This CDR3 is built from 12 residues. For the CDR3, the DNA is TGTGCCAGCACCGGGGACAGGGGGATTTGGCCGTTT. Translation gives CASTGDRGIWPF.